Shown below are 18 T cell receptor beta chains from a single sample sequenced in a study of shared clonotypes between healthy human individuals. Some clones are missing from TCRdb's copy, which holds only in-frame ones; the method was immunoSEQ multiplex PCR. The repertoire holds about 2.1 million clones, about 94% seen once, with around 1.8% in the top ten. The naive CD8 subset, CD45RO-negative cells positively selected for CCR7, excluded terminally differentiated effector memory CD45RA+ cells. Sequenced input: naive CD8+ T cells from PBMCs. The receptors stem from a man aged 18 to 30 in good health. Some clones in this sample may be carry-over from other donors' samples.

The chain combines TRBV6-1 with TRBJ2-3; D is undetermined. The CDR3 sequence is 13 residues long. From germline, CDR1 is MNHNS and CDR2 SASEGT. V shed 1 base and J shed 6 bases, with 8 bases lying between them. The CDR3 reads CASSEGLGDTQYF. The CDR3 region has the DNA TGTGCCAGCAGTGAAGGCCTCGGGGATACGCAGTATTTT.

The gene calls are TRBV9 and TRBJ2-7, with D perhaps matching TRBD1 or TRBD2 (5 bases each). CDR3 length: 14 amino acids. The germline V gene encodes CDR1 SGDLS and CDR2 YYNGEE. Deletions cut 2 bases from V and 2 bases from J, with 11 bases between. CDR3 nucleotides: TGTGCCAGCAGCGTGGACGGGACCCCCTACGAGCAGTACTTC. Translated, it gives CASSVDGTPYEQYF.

J is TRBJ2-1 and V is TRBV7-9, with TRBD2 matching over 8 bases. CDR1 and CDR2 from the germline V gene are SEHNR and FQNEAQ (reference sequence). The trim removed 1 base at V and 3 bases at J, leaving 8 bases unmatched. There are 17 residues in the CDR3. CDR3 in DNA: TGTGCCAGCAGCTTAGGGGCAGCGGGAGAGTACTACAATGAGCAGTTCTTC. Its protein product is CASSLGAAGEYYNEQFF.

V gene TRBV30 combines with J gene TRBJ2-6; 9 bases are a match to TRBD1. CDR1 is GTSNPN, CDR2 SVGIG, per germline (reference sequence). The CDR3 is made up of 19 amino acids. J gave up 4 bases and V 0 bases, and 13 bases lay outside the gene matches. The chain's CDR3 is CAWSVHPRDRVTGANVLTF. The CDR3 nucleotides read TGTGCCTGGAGTGTTCACCCCCGGGACAGGGTAACAGGGGCCAACGTCCTGACTTTC. The variable domain in full, with the rest retrieved from reference TRBV30 and TRBJ2-6, is SQTIHQWPATLVQPVGSPLSLECTVEGTSNPNLYWYRQAAGRGLQLLFYSVGIGQISSEVPQNLSASRPQDRQFILSSKKLLLSDSGFYLCAWSVHPRDRVTGANVLTFGAGSRLTVL.

The V and J genes are TRBV7-9 and TRBJ2-5, with a possible D match to TRBD1 (5 bases). The V gene lost 5 bases and the J gene lost 1 base, with 20 bases spanning the gap. There are 17 residues in the CDR3. Germline CDR1 is SEHNR and CDR2 is FQNEAQ (reference sequence). The CDR3 DNA reads as TGTGCCAGCAGCAAGCGACAGATAGTACCGACCCAAGAGACCCAGTACTTC. Its protein product is CASSKRQIVPTQETQYF.

As DNA, the CDR3 is TGTGCCAGCAGTTTTTGGGCGGAGAAGAACACTGAAGCTTTCTTT. It encodes CASSFWAEKNTEAFF. This chain uses TRBV28 with TRBJ1-1; D unresolved. The V end was cut by 3 bases, the J end by 1 base, with 12 bases between. Germline CDR1 reads MDHEN; CDR2 reads SYDVKM. The CDR3 is 15 residues long.

With regard to this clone: At the DNA level, this CDR3 is encoded by other sequences in the same sample as well. The genes are TRBV7-9 and TRBJ1-2; D may be TRBD1 (5 bases). The V end was cut by 3 bases, the J end by 3 bases, with 8 bases between. The germline V gene has CDR1 SEHNR and CDR2 FQNEAQ (reference sequence). This CDR3 region has 13 residues. The CDR3, as DNA: TGTGCCAGCAGCTTGGGAGGGGACTATGGCTACACCTTC. Translating gives CASSLGGDYGYTF.

This clone appeared a few times. This chain joins TRBV10-1 and TRBJ1-2; D unresolved. The CDR3 loop spans 15 amino acids. Germline CDR1 and CDR2: WNHNN and SYGVQD (reference sequence). V was clipped by 6 bases and J by 1 base, with 15 bases between them. CDR3 coding DNA: TGCGCCAGCAGGAGGATTCTTACCGGTAACTATGGCTACACCTTC. This translates into CASRRILTGNYGYTF.

The chain uses TRBV27 and TRBJ2-5; 9 bases are a match to TRBD1. Germline V lookup: CDR1 MNHEY, CDR2 SMNVEV (reference sequence). J lost 4 bases, V lost 5 bases, and 8 bases had no gene match. This CDR3 has 15 amino acids. The CDR3 nucleotides read TGTGCCAGCAGTCCAGGGACAGGGCCCCGAGAGACCCAGTACTTC. This sequence encodes CASSPGTGPRETQYF.

V is TRBV7-9 and J is TRBJ2-1; 7 nucleotides agree with TRBD1. The CDR3 extends over 15 amino acids. Germline loops: CDR1 SEHNR, CDR2 FQNEAQ (reference sequence). Trimming cost V 5 bases and J 7 bases; bases outside gene matches: 11. The CDR3 DNA reads as TGTGCCAGCAGCACCACCGGGACAGCCTGGAATGAGCAGTTCTTC. As protein: CASSTTGTAWNEQFF.

The chain recombines TRBV4-1 with TRBJ1-1; perhaps TRBD1 as D (5 bases). Trimming stripped 4 bases from V and 1 base from J, with 10 bases between. Per the germline V gene, CDR1 is MGHRA and CDR2 is YSYEKL. The CDR3 totals 14 residues. CDR3 sequence (DNA): TGCGCCAGCAGCCCGGTCACAGGGAACACTGAAGCTTTCTTT. Its translation: CASSPVTGNTEAFF.

This clone was observed once. The chain carries TRBV6-6 and TRBJ2-7; D unclear. The CDR3 length is 10 residues. Trimming stripped 8 bases from V and 3 bases from J, with 5 bases between. CDR1 is MNHNY and CDR2 is SVGAGI in the germline V gene (reference sequence). The CDR3 region has the DNA TGTGCCAGCGGAATCTACGAGCAGTACTTC. This gives the protein CASGIYEQYF.

V gene TRBV7-8 combines with J gene TRBJ2-5; D might be TRBD1 (6 bases). The germline V gene encodes CDR1 SGHVS and CDR2 FQNEAQ. CDR3 length equals 15 residues. V lost 2 bases to trimming and J lost 4 bases, with 14 bases between them. CDR3 coding DNA: TGTGCCAGCAGCTTAACAGGGAATCGGGCAGAGACCCAGTACTTC. Protein: CASSLTGNRAETQYF.

The J gene is TRBJ2-7, the V gene TRBV19, with TRBD2 identical over 14 bases. The germline CDR1 and CDR2 sequences are LNHDA and SQIVND (reference sequence). Trimming at V came to 3 bases and at J to 0 bases, leaving 7 bases not matched to a gene. The CDR3 is made up of 18 amino acids. CDR3 sequence (DNA): TGTGCCAGTAGTATGGGACTAGCGGGAGCAAGGAGCTCCTACGAGCAGTACTTC. Protein sequence: CASSMGLAGARSSYEQYF.

The V call is TRBV7-3, the J call TRBJ2-1; a weak D match, TRBD2 (6 bases). Trimming pared 2 bases from V and 3 bases from J, leaving 17 bases between. The CDR3 extends over 17 amino acids. CDR1 and CDR2 from the germline V gene are SGHTA and FQGTGA. This CDR3 reads CASSLGPSEGIYNEQFF. The CDR3 DNA is TGTGCCAGCAGCTTAGGGCCTAGCGAGGGGATCTACAATGAGCAGTTCTTC. Drawing the rest from reference TRBV7-3 and TRBJ2-1, the complete variable domain is GAGVSQTPSNKVTEKGKYVELRCDPISGHTALYWYRQSLGQGPEFLIYFQGTGAADDSGLPNDRFFAVRPEGSVSTLKIQRTERGDSAVYLCASSLGPSEGIYNEQFFGPGTRLTVL.

This rearrangement joins TRBV4-1 to TRBJ2-5; D unresolved. Germline assignment: CDR1 MGHRA and CDR2 YSYEKL. The CDR3 covers 14 residues. V dropped 1 base and J dropped 1 base, with 7 bases sitting between them. The CDR3 sequence is CASSQGGTQETQYF. Here the CDR3 DNA reads TGCGCCAGCAGCCAAGGGGGAACCCAAGAGACCCAGTACTTC.

This chain uses TRBV7-9 with TRBJ2-1; D ambiguous. Germline V gives CDR1 SEHNR, CDR2 FQNEAQ (reference sequence). CDR3 length: 12 residues. Trimming took 5 bases from V and 9 from J, leaving 11 bases between them. The CDR3 spells CASSPISAEQFF. The CDR3 region has the DNA TGTGCCAGCAGCCCCATTTCGGCTGAGCAGTTCTTC.

V usage is TRBV6-1 and J usage is TRBJ1-1; D is unresolved. The germline V gene has CDR1 MNHNS and CDR2 SASEGT. The V gene lost 5 bases and the J gene lost 1 base, with 8 bases spanning the gap. CDR3 size: 13 residues. DNA for the CDR3: TGTGCCAGCAGTCTGAACAGGAACACTGAAGCTTTCTTT. Its translation is CASSLNRNTEAFF.